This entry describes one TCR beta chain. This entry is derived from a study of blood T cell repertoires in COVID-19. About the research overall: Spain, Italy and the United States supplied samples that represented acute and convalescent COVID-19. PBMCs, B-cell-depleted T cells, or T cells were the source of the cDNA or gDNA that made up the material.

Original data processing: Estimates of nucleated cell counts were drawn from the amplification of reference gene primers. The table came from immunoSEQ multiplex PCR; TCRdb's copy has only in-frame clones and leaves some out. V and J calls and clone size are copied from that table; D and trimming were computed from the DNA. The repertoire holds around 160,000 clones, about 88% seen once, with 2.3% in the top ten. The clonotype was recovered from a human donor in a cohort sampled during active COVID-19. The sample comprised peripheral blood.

The CDR3 region has the DNA TGTGCCAGCAGCCGCAGACAGGGGCTCTCTGCAACTAATGAAAAACTGTTTTTT. The encoded protein is CASSRRQGLSATNEKLFF. V and J are TRBV7-6 and TRBJ1-4; 8 bases line up with TRBD1. The trim removed 5 bases at V and 0 bases at J, leaving 11 bases unmatched. The CDR3 is made up of 18 amino acids. Germline CDR1 reads SGHVS; CDR2 reads FNYEAQ.